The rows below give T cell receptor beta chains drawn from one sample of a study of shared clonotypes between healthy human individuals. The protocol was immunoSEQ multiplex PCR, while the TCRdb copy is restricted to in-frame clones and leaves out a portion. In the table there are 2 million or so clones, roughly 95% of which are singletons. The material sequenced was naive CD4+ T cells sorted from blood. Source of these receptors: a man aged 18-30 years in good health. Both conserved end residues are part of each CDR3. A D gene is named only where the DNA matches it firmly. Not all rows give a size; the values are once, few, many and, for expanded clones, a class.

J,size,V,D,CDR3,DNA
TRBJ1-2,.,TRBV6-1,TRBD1,CASSPTGGNYGYTF,TGTGCCAGCAGCCCAACAGGGGGTAACTATGGCTACACCTTC
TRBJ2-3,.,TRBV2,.,CASQLESTDTQYF,TGTGCCAGCCAACTCGAATCCACAGATACGCAGTATTTT
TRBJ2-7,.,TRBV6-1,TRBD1,CASSVNRGGEQYF,TGTGCCAGCAGTGTTAACAGGGGTGGCGAGCAGTACTTC
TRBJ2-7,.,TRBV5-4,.,CASSRSRGVYEQYF,TGTGCCAGCAGTCGCAGTAGGGGCGTTTACGAGCAGTACTTC
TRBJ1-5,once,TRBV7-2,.,CASSSPRGGNQPQHF,TGTGCCAGCAGCTCCCCGCGGGGCGGCAATCAGCCCCAGCATTTT
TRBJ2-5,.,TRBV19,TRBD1,CASSLGQGDQETQYF,TGTGCCAGTAGTCTCGGACAGGGGGATCAAGAGACCCAGTACTTC
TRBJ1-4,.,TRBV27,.,CASSWQTNEKLFF,TGTGCCAGCAGTTGGCAAACTAATGAAAAACTGTTTTTT
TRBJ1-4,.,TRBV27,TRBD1,CASSLSATGGFQFFF,TGTGCCAGCAGTTTAAGCGCCACAGGGGGCTTCCAGTTCTTTTTT
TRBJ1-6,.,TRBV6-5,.,CASSYSLAAARSPLHF,TGTGCCAGCAGTTACTCCTTGGCGGCGGCAAGATCACCCCTCCACTTT
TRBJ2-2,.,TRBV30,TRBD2,CAWTLAGFPASTGELFF,TGTGCCTGGACCCTAGCGGGATTCCCCGCTTCCACCGGGGAGCTGTTTTTT
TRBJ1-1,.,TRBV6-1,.,CASSEERDGRLNTEAFF,TGTGCCAGCAGTGAAGAGCGGGACGGTCGATTGAACACTGAAGCTTTCTTT
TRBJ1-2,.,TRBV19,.,CASSTQSYGYTF,TGTGCCAGTAGTACCCAATCCTATGGCTACACCTTC
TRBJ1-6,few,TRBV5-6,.,CASSVQDRALHF,TGTGCCAGCAGCGTTCAGGACCGAGCCCTCCACTTT
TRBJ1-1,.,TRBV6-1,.,CASSFGQLNTEAFF,TGTGCCAGCAGTTTCGGACAGCTGAACACTGAAGCTTTCTTT
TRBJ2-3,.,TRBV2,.,CASGRSTDTQYF,TGTGCCAGCGGACGGAGCACAGATACGCAGTATTTT
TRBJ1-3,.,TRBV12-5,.,CASGLDRVIGNTIYF,TGTGCTAGTGGTTTGGACAGGGTGATCGGAAACACCATATATTTT
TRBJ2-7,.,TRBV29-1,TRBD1,CSVHKAGTGSYEQYF,TGCAGCGTTCATAAAGCCGGGACAGGGTCCTACGAGCAGTACTTC
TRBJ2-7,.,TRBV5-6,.,CASSLEPSTYEQYF,TGTGCCAGCAGCTTAGAACCAAGCACCTACGAGCAGTACTTC
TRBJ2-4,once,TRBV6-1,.,CASSEAPEGKNIQYF,TGTGCCAGCAGTGAAGCGCCAGAGGGCAAAAACATTCAGTACTTC
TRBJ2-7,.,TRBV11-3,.,CASSRGMGDHEQYF,TGTGCCAGCAGCCGCGGGATGGGGGACCACGAGCAGTACTTC
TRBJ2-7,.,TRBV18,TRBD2,CASSPYSGGYEQYF,TGTGCCAGCTCACCATACAGCGGGGGGTACGAGCAGTACTTC
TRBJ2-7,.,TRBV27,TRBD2,CASSRGSYSYEQYF,TGTGCCAGCAGTCGCGGGAGCTACTCCTACGAGCAGTACTTC
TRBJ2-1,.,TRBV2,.,CASRPFASYNEQFF,TGTGCCAGCAGGCCCTTTGCGAGCTACAATGAGCAGTTCTTC
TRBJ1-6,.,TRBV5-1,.,CASSLDRFSSYNSPLHF,TGCGCCAGCAGCTTGGACCGATTTAGCTCCTATAATTCACCCCTCCACTTT
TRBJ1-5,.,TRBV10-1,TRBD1,CASTKRKGQGAQPQHF,TGCGCCAGCACCAAACGAAAGGGACAGGGCGCTCAGCCCCAGCATTTT